Following are 8 T cell receptor beta chains from one sample sequenced in a study of CD8 T cells in Susac syndrome. Random hexamers served to reverse transcribe roughly 0.5 to 1 ug RNA. Via MiXCR, TCRdb re-called the immunoSEQ multiplex PCR reads, giving one row per CDR3 protein. Among approximately 200,000 distinct CDR3 sequences listed, around 95% were seen once. Input material: CD4+ T cells from PBMCs. Receptor source: a human donor with multiple sclerosis.

The chain couples TRBV27 to TRBJ2-2; 8 bases map to TRBD2. This CDR3 contains 17 residues. V lost 4 bases to trimming and J lost 1 base; unmatched junction nucleotides: 8. Germline CDR1 reads MNHEY; CDR2 reads SMNVEV (reference sequence). The CDR3 nucleotides read TGTGCCAGCAGTTCTCTTGCAGCGGGGGAGAACACCGGGGAGCTGTTTTTT. Translated, it gives CASSSLAAGENTGELFF.

This clonotype was counted a single time. The CDR3 DNA reads TGTGCCAGCAGTACAAATCCGGGACAGGGTAAACGTACGCAGTATTTT. It is translated as CASSTNPGQGKRTQYF. The J gene is TRBJ2-3, the V gene TRBV28; 9 positions agree with TRBD1. The length of the CDR3 is 16 residues. J gave up 8 bases and V 5 bases, and 14 bases lay outside the gene matches. Looked up from germline, CDR1 is MDHEN and CDR2 is SYDVKM.

This chain links TRBV20-1 with TRBJ1-1, with 7 bases aligning to TRBD1. V lost 5 bases, J lost 1 base, and 10 bases stayed unmatched. The CDR3 consists of 15 residues. CDR1 and CDR2 from the germline V gene are DFQATT and SNEGSKA (reference sequence). The CDR3 nucleotides read TGCAGTGCTCACCCCCCCAACAGGGGGAACACTGAAGCTTTCTTT. Amino acid sequence: CSAHPPNRGNTEAFF.

This chain uses TRBV2 with TRBJ2-7, with D unclear. V gave up 6 bases and J gave up 6 bases, with 12 bases separating them. CDR3 length: 12 residues. The germline V gene encodes CDR1 SNHLY and CDR2 FYNNEI. The DNA for the CDR3 is TGTGCCAGCAGATTCGGACCCGCCGAGCAGTACTTC. This encodes CASRFGPAEQYF.

This chain connects TRBV20-1 to TRBJ2-7; possibly TRBD1 or TRBD2 for D (5 bases each). Trimming took 2 bases from V and 4 from J, leaving 9 bases between them. Per the germline V gene, CDR1 is DFQATT and CDR2 is SNEGSKA (reference sequence). CDR3 length equals 12 residues. Here the CDR3 DNA reads TGCAGTGCTAGAAGGGGAGAATACGAGCAGTACTTC. Protein product: CSARRGEYEQYF.

The gene calls are TRBV29-1 and TRBJ1-1; D is perhaps TRBD1 (6 bases). Per germline, CDR1 SQVTM and CDR2 ANQGSEA. The CDR3 is 13 residues long. Trimming took 5 bases from V and 1 from J, leaving 11 bases between them. In DNA form, the CDR3 reads TGCAGCGTTCTGGGGGGCACGAACACTGAAGCTTTCTTT. This sequence encodes CSVLGGTNTEAFF.

J is TRBJ2-4 and V is TRBV5-1, with a weak D call TRBD1 (6 bases). V was shortened by 0 bases and J by 8 bases, with 9 bases between the two germline ends. The CDR3 length is 13 residues. CDR1 is SGHRS, CDR2 YFSETQ, per germline. CDR3 nucleotide sequence: TGCGCCAGCAGCTTGGACAGGGCGGACATTCAGTACTTC. This translates into CASSLDRADIQYF.

V gene TRBV15 combines with J gene TRBJ2-7; D gene uncertain. Germline loops: CDR1 LNHNV, CDR2 YYDKDF (reference sequence). CDR3 length: 13 amino acids. V lost 1 base to trimming and J lost 4 bases, with 8 bases between them. CDR3 bases: TGTGCCACCAGCAGAGGGGCTGGTTACGAGCAGTACTTC. It encodes CATSRGAGYEQYF.